This T cell receptor beta chain is drawn from a study of blood T cell repertoires in COVID-19. Background on the study: Sites across the United States, Italy and Spain contributed samples from acute and convalescent COVID-19. The cDNA or gDNA used as material had been derived from T cells, B-cell-depleted T cells, or PBMCs.

Per the original methods: Amplification of reference gene primers was used by the study to estimate nucleated cell counts. Method: immunoSEQ multiplex PCR; TCRdb's copy keeps in-frame clones and lacks some. V, J and clone size are taken as reported in that table, and D and trimming were inferred from the DNA itself. The sample holds 250,000 to 350,000 clones; roughly 90% are singletons and the top ten take over 9%. One Seattle source followed patients from active infection through their disease course. Germline assignment: CDR1 SGHRS and CDR2 YFSETQ. V gave up 1 base and J gave up 2 bases, with 10 bases separating them. There are 14 residues in the CDR3.

The sequence derives from a woman younger than 45 with COVID-19, enrolled during active disease. Sequenced: peripheral blood. The rearrangement uses TRBV5-1 and TRBJ2-7; D is ambiguous. CDR3 residues: CASSLLSETYEQYF. DNA of the CDR3: TGCGCCAGCAGCTTGTTAAGCGAGACCTACGAGCAGTACTTC.